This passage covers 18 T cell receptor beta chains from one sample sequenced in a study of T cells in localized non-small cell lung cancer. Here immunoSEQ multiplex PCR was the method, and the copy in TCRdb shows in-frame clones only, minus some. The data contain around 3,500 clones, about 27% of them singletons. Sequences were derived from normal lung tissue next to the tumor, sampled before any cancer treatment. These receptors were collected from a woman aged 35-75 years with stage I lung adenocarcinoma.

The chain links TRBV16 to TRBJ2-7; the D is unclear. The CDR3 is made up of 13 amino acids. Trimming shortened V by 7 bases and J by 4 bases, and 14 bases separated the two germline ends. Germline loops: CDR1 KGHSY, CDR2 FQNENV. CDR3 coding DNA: TGTGCCAGCACCGCCCACCTCAATTACGAGCAGTACTTC. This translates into CASTAHLNYEQYF. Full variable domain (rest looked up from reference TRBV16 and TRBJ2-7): GEEVAQTPKHLVRGEGQKAKLYCAPIKGHSYVFWYQQVLKNEFKFLISFQNENVFDETGMPKERFSAKCLPNSPCSLEIQATKLEDSAVYFCASTAHLNYEQYFGPGTRLTVT.

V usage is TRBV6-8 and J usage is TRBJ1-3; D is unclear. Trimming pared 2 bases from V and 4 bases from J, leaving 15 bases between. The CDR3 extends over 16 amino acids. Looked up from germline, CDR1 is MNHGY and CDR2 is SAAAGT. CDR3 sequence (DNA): TGTGCCAGCAGTTACCACCCTTCCTTCGTCGGAAACACCATATATTTT. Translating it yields CASSYHPSFVGNTIYF.

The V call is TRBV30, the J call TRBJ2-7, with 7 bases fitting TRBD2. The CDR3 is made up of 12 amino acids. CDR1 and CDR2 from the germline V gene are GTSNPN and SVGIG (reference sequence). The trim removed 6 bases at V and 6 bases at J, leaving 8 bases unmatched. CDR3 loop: CACSRGEGEQYF. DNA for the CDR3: TGTGCCTGCAGCCGGGGGGAAGGCGAGCAGTACTTC.

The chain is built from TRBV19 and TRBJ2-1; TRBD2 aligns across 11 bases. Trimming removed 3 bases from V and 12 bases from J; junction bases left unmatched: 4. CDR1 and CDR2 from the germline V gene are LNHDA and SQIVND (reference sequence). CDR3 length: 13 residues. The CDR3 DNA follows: TGTGCCAGTAGTATGGGACTAGCGGACCTGCAGTTCTTC. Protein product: CASSMGLADLQFF. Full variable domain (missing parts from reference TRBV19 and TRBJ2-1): DGGITQSPKYLFRKEGQNVTLSCEQNLNHDAMYWYRQDPGQGLRLIYYSQIVNDFQKGDIAEGYSVSREKKESFPLTVTSAQKNPTAFYLCASSMGLADLQFFGPGTRLTVL.

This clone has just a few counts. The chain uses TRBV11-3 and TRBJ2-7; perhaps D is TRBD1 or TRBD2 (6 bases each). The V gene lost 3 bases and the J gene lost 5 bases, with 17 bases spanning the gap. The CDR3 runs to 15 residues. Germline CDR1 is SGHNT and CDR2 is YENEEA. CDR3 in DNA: TGTGCCAGCAGCTTCGGGGGCATGGGGTCCCACGAGCAGTACTTC. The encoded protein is CASSFGGMGSHEQYF. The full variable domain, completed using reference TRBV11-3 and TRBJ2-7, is EAGVVQSPRYKIIEKKQPVAFWCNPISGHNTLYWYLQNLGQGPELLIRYENEEAVDDSQLPKDRFSAERLKGVDSTLKIQPAELGDSAVYLCASSFGGMGSHEQYFGPGTRLTVT.

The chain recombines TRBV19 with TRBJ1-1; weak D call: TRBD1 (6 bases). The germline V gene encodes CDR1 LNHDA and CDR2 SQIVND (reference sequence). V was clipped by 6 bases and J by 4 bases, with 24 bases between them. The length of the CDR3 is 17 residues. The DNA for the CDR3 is TGTGCCAGTAGCGAACCTTCGAACAGGGAGGGGAGCACTGAAGCTTTCTTT. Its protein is CASSEPSNREGSTEAFF.

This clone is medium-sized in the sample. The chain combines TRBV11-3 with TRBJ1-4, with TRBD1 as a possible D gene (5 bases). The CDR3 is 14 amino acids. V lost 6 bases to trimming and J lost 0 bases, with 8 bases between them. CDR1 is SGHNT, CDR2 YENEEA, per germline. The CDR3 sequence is CASSPGATNEKLFF. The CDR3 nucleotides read TGTGCCAGCAGTCCGGGGGCAACTAATGAAAAACTGTTTTTT.

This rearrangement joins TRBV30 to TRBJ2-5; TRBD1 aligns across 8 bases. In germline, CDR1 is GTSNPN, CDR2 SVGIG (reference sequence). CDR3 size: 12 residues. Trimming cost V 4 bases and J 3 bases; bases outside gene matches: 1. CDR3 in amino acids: CAWTTGEETQYF. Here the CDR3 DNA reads TGTGCCTGGACGACAGGGGAAGAGACCCAGTACTTC.

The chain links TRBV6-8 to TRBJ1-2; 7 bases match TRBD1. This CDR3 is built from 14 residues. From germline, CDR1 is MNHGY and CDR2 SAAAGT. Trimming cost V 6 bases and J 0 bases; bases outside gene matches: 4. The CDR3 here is CASRGQGANYGYTF. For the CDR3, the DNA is TGTGCCAGCAGAGGGCAGGGGGCTAACTATGGCTACACCTTC.

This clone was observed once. CDR3 sequence: CASSTQGGSGANVLTF. CDR3 sequence (DNA): TGTGCCAGTAGTACGCAGGGGGGCTCTGGGGCCAACGTCCTGACTTTC. The chain joins TRBV19 to TRBJ2-6; D perhaps matches TRBD1 (7 bases). V gave up 4 bases and J gave up 0 bases, with 10 bases separating them. The CDR3 sequence is 16 residues long. Germline V gene lookup returns CDR1 LNHDA and CDR2 SQIVND (reference sequence).

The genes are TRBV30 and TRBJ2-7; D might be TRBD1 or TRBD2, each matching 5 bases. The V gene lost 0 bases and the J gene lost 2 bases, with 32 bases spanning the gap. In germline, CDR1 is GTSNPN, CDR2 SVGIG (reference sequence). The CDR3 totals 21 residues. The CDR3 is CAWSVSQGPPYPPVLAYEQYF. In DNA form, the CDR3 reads TGTGCCTGGAGTGTGTCCCAGGGTCCACCCTACCCACCCGTACTAGCCTACGAGCAGTACTTC.

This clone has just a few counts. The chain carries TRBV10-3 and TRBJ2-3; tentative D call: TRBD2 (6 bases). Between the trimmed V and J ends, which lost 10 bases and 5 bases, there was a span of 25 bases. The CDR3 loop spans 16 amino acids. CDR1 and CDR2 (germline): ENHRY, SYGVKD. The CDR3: CASSGDGTARGDTQYF. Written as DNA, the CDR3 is TGTGCCAGCTCGGGAGACGGGACTGCGCGGGGAGATACGCAGTATTTT.

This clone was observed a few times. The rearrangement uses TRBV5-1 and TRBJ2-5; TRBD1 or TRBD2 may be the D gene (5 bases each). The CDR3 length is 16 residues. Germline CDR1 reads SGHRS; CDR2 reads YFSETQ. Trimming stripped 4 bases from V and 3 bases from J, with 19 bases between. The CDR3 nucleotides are TGCGCCAGCAGCCAGGGAACCGGGACCGCTAAAGAGACCCAGTACTTC. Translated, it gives CASSQGTGTAKETQYF.

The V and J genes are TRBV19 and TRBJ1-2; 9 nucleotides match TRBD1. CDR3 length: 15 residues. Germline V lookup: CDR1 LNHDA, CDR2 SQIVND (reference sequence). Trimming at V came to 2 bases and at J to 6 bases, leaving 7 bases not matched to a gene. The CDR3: CASSIIKGQGDGYTF. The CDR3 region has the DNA TGTGCCAGTAGTATAATAAAGGGACAGGGCGATGGCTACACCTTC.

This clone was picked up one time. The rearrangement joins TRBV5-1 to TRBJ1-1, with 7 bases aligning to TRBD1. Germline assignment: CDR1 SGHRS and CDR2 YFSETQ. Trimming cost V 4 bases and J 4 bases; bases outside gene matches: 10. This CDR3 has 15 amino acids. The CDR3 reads CASSITGTVGTEAFF. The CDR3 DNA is TGCGCCAGCAGCATTACCGGGACAGTAGGCACTGAAGCTTTCTTT.

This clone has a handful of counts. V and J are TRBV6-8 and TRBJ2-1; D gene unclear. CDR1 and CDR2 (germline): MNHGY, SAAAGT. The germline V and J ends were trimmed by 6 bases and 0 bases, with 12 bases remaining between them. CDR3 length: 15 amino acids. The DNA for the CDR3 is TGTGCCAGCAGCCCACTCATTAGCTCCTACAATGAGCAGTTCTTC. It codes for CASSPLISSYNEQFF.

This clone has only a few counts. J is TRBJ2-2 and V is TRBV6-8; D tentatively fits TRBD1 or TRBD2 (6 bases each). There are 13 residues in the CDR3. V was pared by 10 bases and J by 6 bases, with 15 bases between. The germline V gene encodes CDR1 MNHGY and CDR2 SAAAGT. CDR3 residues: CAISERGAGELFF. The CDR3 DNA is TGTGCCATCAGCGAAAGGGGGGCCGGGGAGCTGTTTTTT.

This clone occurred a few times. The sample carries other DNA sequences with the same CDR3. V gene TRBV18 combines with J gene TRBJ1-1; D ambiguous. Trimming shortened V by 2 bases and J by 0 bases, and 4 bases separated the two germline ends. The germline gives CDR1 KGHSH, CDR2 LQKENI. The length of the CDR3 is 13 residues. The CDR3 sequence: CASSPDMNTEAFF. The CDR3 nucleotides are TGTGCCAGCTCACCAGACATGAACACTGAAGCTTTCTTT. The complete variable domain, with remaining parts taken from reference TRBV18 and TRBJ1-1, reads NAGVMQNPRHLVRRRGQEARLRCSPMKGHSHVYWYRQLPEEGLKFMVYLQKENIIDESGMPKERFSAEFPKEGPSILRIQQVVRGDSAAYFCASSPDMNTEAFFGQGTRLTVV.